This T cell receptor (beta chain) was sequenced during a study of T cell responses to AZD1222 COVID-19 vaccine. Assay: immunoSEQ multiplex PCR; the TCRdb copy retains only in-frame clones and omits some. The sample has some 180,000 clones; around 90% are singletons. Worth noting for this clone: Antigen: not known.

The V and J ends lost 3 bases and 5 bases respectively, with 14 bases between them. Per the germline V gene, CDR1 is LGHNA and CDR2 is YNFKEQ. The CDR3 has 16 residues. Study conclusions and caveats: Repertoires were obtained only post-peak T cell response.

The source material was peripheral blood, sampled 28 days after the second AZD1222 dose. J is TRBJ1-6 and V is TRBV4-2; D gene uncertain. The origin of this receptor is an adult who received the AZD1222 COVID-19 vaccine. CDR3 nucleotide sequence: TGTGCCAGCAGCCAGGACGGCTCGAGAGATAATTCACCCCTCCACTTT. Translated: CASSQDGSRDNSPLHF.